Below are 25 T cell receptor beta chains sequenced from a single sample in a study of blood T cell repertoires in COVID-19. Sequenced by immunoSEQ multiplex PCR; TCRdb stores in-frame clones only, minus some. Of around 200,000 clones in the sample, around 87% were seen once. Sequenced sample: peripheral blood. These receptor sequences come from a man between 40 and 49 years old with active or convalescent COVID-19.

The V call is TRBV2, the J call TRBJ1-2; 8 positions match TRBD1. The germline V gene encodes CDR1 SNHLY and CDR2 FYNNEI. CDR3 length equals 15 residues. J lost 4 bases, V lost 3 bases, and 7 bases had no gene match. The CDR3 DNA reads as TGTGCCAGCAGTGATTTGGGACAGGAGTCCTATGGCTACACCTTC. Residues: CASSDLGQESYGYTF. Drawing the rest from reference TRBV2 and TRBJ1-2, the complete variable domain is EPEVTQTPSHQVTQMGQEVILRCVPISNHLYFYWYRQILGQKVEFLVSFYNNEISEKSEIFDDQFSVERPDGSNFTLKIRSTKLEDSAMYFCASSDLGQESYGYTFGSGTRLTVV.

In this sample, this clone turned up a few times. The chain couples TRBV5-1 to TRBJ1-5; 9 nucleotides line up with TRBD1. The CDR3 extends over 14 amino acids. Per the germline V gene, CDR1 is SGHRS and CDR2 is YFSETQ. V shed 2 bases and J 5 bases; nucleotides not matched to a gene: 2. Written as DNA, the CDR3 is TGCGCCAGCAGCTTAACAGGGGGCGATCAGCCCCAGCATTTT. Its translation is CASSLTGGDQPQHF.

This chain connects TRBV7-6 to TRBJ2-5; TRBD2 matches at 11 bases. J lost 4 bases, V lost 0 bases, and 4 bases had no gene match. The length of the CDR3 is 16 residues. CDR1 is SGHVS and CDR2 is FNYEAQ in the germline V gene. The CDR3 DNA follows: TGTGCCAGCAGCTTAGCGCTGACTAGCGGGGTAGAGACCCAGTACTTC. Translating gives CASSLALTSGVETQYF.

V and J are TRBV15 and TRBJ1-2, with TRBD1 matching over 7 bases. The CDR3 covers 13 residues. Germline V CDR1 and CDR2: LNHNV, YYDKDF (reference sequence). Trimming cost V 5 bases and J 3 bases; bases outside gene matches: 3. The DNA for the CDR3 is TGTGCCACCAGCGCCGACAGGGACTATGGCTACACCTTC. Translated, it gives CATSADRDYGYTF.

The rearrangement links TRBV28 to TRBJ1-2; D possibly corresponds to TRBD1 (6 bases). This CDR3 contains 16 residues. Trimming took off 6 bases at V and 4 bases at J, with 21 bases between the two ends. From germline, CDR1 is MDHEN and CDR2 SYDVKM. The CDR3 nucleotides are TGTGCCAGCAGCCCTCGGGGGGGCTACTTGGGCTATGGCTACACCTTC. It codes for CASSPRGGYLGYGYTF.

The chain combines TRBV14 with TRBJ2-1; 9 nucleotides agree with TRBD2. Germline-derived CDR1 and CDR2 are SGHDN and FVKESK. This CDR3 contains 14 residues. V shed 4 bases and J 5 bases; nucleotides not matched to a gene: 3. CDR3 protein: CASSRAGGNNEQFF. CDR3 DNA sequence: TGTGCCAGCAGCCGAGCGGGGGGAAACAATGAGCAGTTCTTC.

Written as DNA, the CDR3 is TGTGCCAGCAGTTACCCTAGCGGGCGGAGACCAGATACGCAGTATTTT. As protein: CASSYPSGRRPDTQYF. V gene TRBV6-6 combines with J gene TRBJ2-3; 8 bases are shared with TRBD2. CDR1 MNHNY and CDR2 SVGAGI come from the germline V gene (reference sequence). Trimming removed 2 bases from V and 4 bases from J; junction bases left unmatched: 8. The CDR3 extends over 16 amino acids.

This clone is a singleton in its sample. The rearrangement uses TRBV7-9 and TRBJ2-7; the D gene is possibly TRBD1 (6 bases). V lost 1 base, J lost 4 bases, and 17 bases lay in between. Germline CDR1 and CDR2: SEHNR and FQNEAQ (reference sequence). This CDR3 contains 16 residues. CDR3 sequence: CASSLELGDNAYEQYF. For the CDR3, the DNA is TGTGCCAGCAGCTTAGAGTTAGGGGACAACGCGTACGAGCAGTACTTC.

This clone was counted a single time. This sequence joins TRBV25-1 and TRBJ1-5, with D hard to call. Germline V gives CDR1 MGHDK, CDR2 SYGVNS. The CDR3 is made up of 13 amino acids. Trimming took 5 bases from V and 9 from J, leaving 14 bases between them. The CDR3 loop is CASSPSYAGPQHF. The CDR3 DNA reads as TGTGCCAGCAGTCCTAGTTACGCCGGGCCCCAGCATTTT.

The sample holds one count of this clone. V and J are TRBV28 and TRBJ1-1, with 10 positions matching TRBD1. Germline V gene data show CDR1 as MDHEN and CDR2 as SYDVKM. J gave up 5 bases and V 6 bases, and 12 bases lay outside the gene matches. This CDR3 has 16 amino acids. CDR3 in DNA: TGTGCCAGCAGCTTTGAAGTCGGGACAGGGGAGACTGAAGCTTTCTTT. Translated, it gives CASSFEVGTGETEAFF. Together with reference TRBV28 and TRBJ1-1, the CDR3 gives the full variable domain: DVKVTQSSRYLVKRTGEKVFLECVQDMDHENMFWYRQDPGLGLRLIYFSYDVKMKEKGDIPEGYSVSREKKERFSLILESASTNQTSMYLCASSFEVGTGETEAFFGQGTRLTVV.

This chain joins TRBV6-2 or TRBV6-3 and TRBJ1-1; TRBD1 might be the D (5 bases). CDR1 is MNHEY, CDR2 SVGEGT, per germline. The CDR3 length is 15 residues. Trimming left V 2 bases short and J 3 bases short, with 13 bases between. The CDR3 nucleotides are TGTGCCAGCAGTTACCCGACATGGGGCTACACTGAAGCTTTCTTT. It translates to CASSYPTWGYTEAFF.

V usage is TRBV5-4 and J usage is TRBJ1-2; D not resolved. Trimming removed 2 bases from V and 0 bases from J, with 17 bases in between. Germline lookup yields CDR1 SGHNT and CDR2 YYREEE (reference sequence). CDR3 length: 17 residues. The CDR3 nucleotides read TGTGCCAGCAGCTTAGTTGGCAGTAACCCAGCTAACTATGGCTACACCTTC. Amino acid sequence: CASSLVGSNPANYGYTF.

The genes are TRBV6-2 or TRBV6-3 and TRBJ1-5; D ambiguous. The CDR3 is made up of 16 amino acids. CDR1 is MNHEY and CDR2 is SVGEGT in the germline V gene. Trimming shortened V by 2 bases and J by 0 bases, and 11 bases separated the two germline ends. The DNA for the CDR3 is TGTGCCAGCAGTTACAGAAAACGGTATAGCAATCAGCCCCAGCATTTT. It encodes CASSYRKRYSNQPQHF.

J is TRBJ2-7 and V is TRBV19; 8 bases match TRBD2. The CDR3 runs 13 residues. J lost 9 bases, V lost 4 bases, and 8 bases had no gene match. In germline, CDR1 is LNHDA, CDR2 SQIVND (reference sequence). The CDR3 protein is CASSTSAGAGQYF. CDR3 sequence (DNA): TGTGCCAGTAGTACCTCAGCGGGGGCGGGGCAGTACTTC.

The chain joins TRBV21-1 to TRBJ1-1; no check of the table's D call, TRBD1, against the DNA was made. TRBV21-1 is given as a pseudogene. The CDR3 is made up of 12 amino acids. DNA of the CDR3: TGTGCCAGCAGCAAAGGGGACAGGAAAGCTTTCTTT. Translation: CASSKGDRKAFF.

CDR3 DNA: TGTGCCAGCAGCCAAGAGATCCTAGGGGCCTACGAGCAGTACTTC. It specifies CASSQEILGAYEQYF. This sequence joins TRBV4-2 and TRBJ2-7; possible D gene TRBD1, 5 bases. V was pared by 0 bases and J by 2 bases, with 11 bases between. Germline lookup yields CDR1 LGHNA and CDR2 YNFKEQ. The CDR3 is made up of 15 amino acids.

This sequence joins TRBV6-2 or TRBV6-3 and TRBJ2-7; maybe TRBD1 (5 bases). The V gene's germline CDR1 is MNHEY and CDR2 SVGEGT. V lost 3 bases and J lost 1, with 19 bases in between. This CDR3 comprises 17 residues. The CDR3 DNA reads TGTGCCAGCAGTTATACCGCGACAGTCCCTGGATCCTACGAGCAGTACTTC. Protein product: CASSYTATVPGSYEQYF.

This chain connects TRBV4-3 to TRBJ1-6; D remains unclear. The CDR3 is 15 amino acids. V shed 0 bases and J shed 5 bases, with 8 bases lying between them. Germline CDR1 reads LGHNA; CDR2 reads YSLEER. The CDR3, as DNA: TGCGCCAGCAGCCAAGATTACTTGAATAATTCACCCCTCCACTTT. Amino acids: CASSQDYLNNSPLHF.

This clone was detected only once. This chain joins TRBV6-5 and TRBJ1-5, with 8 bases matching TRBD1. Germline CDR1 is MNHEY and CDR2 is SVGAGI. The CDR3 is made up of 15 amino acids. The V segment lost 8 bases and the J segment 7 bases; nucleotides outside the gene matches: 13. The CDR3 protein is CASGLRGPGGQPQHF. The DNA for the CDR3 is TGTGCCAGCGGACTGAGGGGGCCAGGGGGCCAGCCCCAGCATTTT.

This chain uses TRBV25-1 with TRBJ1-6, with 8 bases fitting TRBD1. The CDR3 runs 14 residues. The V gene end was trimmed by 3 bases and the J gene end by 7 bases; junction bases not matched to a gene: 2. Per the germline V gene, CDR1 is MGHDK and CDR2 is SYGVNS. This chain's CDR3 is CASSDRGRNSPLHF. Here the CDR3 DNA reads TGTGCCAGCAGTGACAGGGGGCGGAATTCACCCCTCCACTTT.

The chain joins TRBV3-1 (or the pseudogene TRBV3-2) to TRBJ1-5, with TRBD1 as a possible D gene (5 bases). Germline V lookup: CDR1 LGHDT, CDR2 YNNKEL (reference sequence). CDR3 length equals 15 residues. Trimming left V 4 bases short and J 0 bases short, with 10 bases between. CDR3 bases: TGTGCCAGCAGCCCTACAGGAGATAGCAATCAGCCCCAGCATTTT. Translating gives CASSPTGDSNQPQHF.

With regard to this clone: The junction shows a germline mismatch at one end, possibly a read error. The chain joins TRBV7-7 to TRBJ2-5, with TRBD1 matching 8 bases. Per the germline V gene, CDR1 is SSHAT and CDR2 is FNYEAQ (reference sequence). The CDR3 length is 16 residues. Here the CDR3 DNA reads TGTGCTAGCAGCCGAGCCGACAGGGGATTAAAGGAGACCCAGTACTTC. It specifies CASSRADRGLKETQYF. Combining the CDR3 with reference TRBV7-7 and TRBJ2-5 gives the whole variable domain GAGVSQSPRYKVTKRGQDVTLRCDPISSHATLYWYQQALGQGPEFLTYFNYEAQPDKSGLPSDRFSAERPEGSISTLTIQRTEQRDSAMYRCASSRADRGLKETQYFGPGTRLLVL.

The J gene is TRBJ2-6, the V gene TRBV28; D perhaps matches TRBD1 (6 bases). Trimming pared 4 bases from V and 4 bases from J, leaving 20 bases between. The germline V gene has CDR1 MDHEN and CDR2 SYDVKM. The CDR3 is 18 residues long. The DNA of the CDR3 is TGTGCCAGCAGTTCGCCCCCCGGGGCAGGGGACGGGGCCAACGTCCTGACTTTC. Amino acids: CASSSPPGAGDGANVLTF.

This clone came up a few times. The rearrangement joins TRBV11-1 to TRBJ2-1; D not certain. The germline gives CDR1 SGHAT, CDR2 FQDESV (reference sequence). This CDR3 has 12 residues. The germline V and J ends were trimmed by 4 bases and 6 bases, with 7 bases remaining between them. In nucleotides, the CDR3 is TGTGCCAGCAGCTCGGTTGGCAATGAGCAGTTCTTC. Residues: CASSSVGNEQFF.

J is TRBJ1-5 and V is TRBV28, with D hard to call. CDR1 and CDR2 from the germline V gene are MDHEN and SYDVKM. V lost 1 base and J 3 bases, leaving 13 bases between the germline ends. The CDR3 extends over 16 amino acids. DNA of the CDR3: TGTGCCAGCAGTTTATTGGCGGTCAGCTCCAATCAGCCCCAGCATTTT. This sequence encodes CASSLLAVSSNQPQHF.